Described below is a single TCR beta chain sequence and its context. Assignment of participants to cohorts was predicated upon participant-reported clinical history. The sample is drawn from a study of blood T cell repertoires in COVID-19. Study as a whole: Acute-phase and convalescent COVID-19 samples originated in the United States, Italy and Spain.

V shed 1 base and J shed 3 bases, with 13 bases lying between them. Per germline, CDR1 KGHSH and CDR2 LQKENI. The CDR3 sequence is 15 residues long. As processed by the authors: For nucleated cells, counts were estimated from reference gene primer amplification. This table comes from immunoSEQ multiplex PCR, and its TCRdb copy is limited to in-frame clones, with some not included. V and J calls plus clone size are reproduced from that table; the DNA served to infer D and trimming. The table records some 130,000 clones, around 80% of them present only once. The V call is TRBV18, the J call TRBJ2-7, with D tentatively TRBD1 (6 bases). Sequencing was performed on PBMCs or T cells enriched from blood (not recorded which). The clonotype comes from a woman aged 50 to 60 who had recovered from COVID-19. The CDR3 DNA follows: TGTGCCAGCTCACCACAAACGCAGGGGTTCTACGAGCAGTACTTC. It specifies CASSPQTQGFYEQYF.